One sample yielded the 22 T cell receptor beta chains listed below, sequenced in a study of cytomegalovirus exposure and HLA in healthy donors (dated 2017 in TCRdb). The receptor library was made with the immunoSEQ multiplex PCR assay. For the multiplex PCR, a mixture combining 60 forward primers for TCR Vbeta segments and 13 reverse primers for TCR Jbeta segments was used. This immuneACCESS table, as held by TCRdb, lists in-frame sequences with V and J called but not all clones. Of the missing ones, under half trace to an unresolved V gene in checked studies; the others have no known cause. The table kept for this sample lists more than 40,000 clones. Less than 2.5% of the sample is held by the ten biggest clonotypes. Sequencing was carried out using PBMCs. The receptor set was obtained from a woman aged 40 to 49 in good health and CMV-seronegative.

The chain combines TRBV5-1 with TRBJ1-1; TRBD1 agrees at 9 bases. Germline trimming cut 0 bases from V and 4 bases from J; bases unmatched to any gene: 4. CDR1 is SGHRS and CDR2 is YFSETQ in the germline V gene. CDR3 length equals 15 residues. The chain's CDR3 is CASSLEGQGGTEAFF. The DNA for the CDR3 is TGCGCCAGCAGCTTGGAGGGACAGGGAGGCACTGAAGCTTTCTTT.

The chain recombines TRBV6-6 with TRBJ1-2, with no clear D. The CDR3 runs to 12 residues. V was shortened by 3 bases and J by 8 bases, with 10 bases between the two germline ends. Germline assignment: CDR1 MNHNY and CDR2 SVGAGI (reference sequence). CDR3 region: CASSYEGRGYTF. CDR3 DNA sequence: TGTGCCAGCAGTTATGAGGGCAGGGGCTACACCTTC.

The gene calls are TRBV4-2 and TRBJ2-1; TRBD2 aligns across 7 bases. Per the germline V gene, CDR1 is LGHNA and CDR2 is YNFKEQ. The trim removed 5 bases at V and 6 bases at J, leaving 10 bases unmatched. CDR3 length equals 15 residues. The CDR3 DNA reads TGTGCCAGCAGCTATAGCGGGCGGACGGGCAATGAGCAGTTCTTC. Translated, it gives CASSYSGRTGNEQFF.

The V call is TRBV27, the J call TRBJ2-1, with a weak D call TRBD1 (6 bases). Germline V gene sequence: CDR1 MNHEY, CDR2 SMNVEV (reference sequence). The CDR3 extends over 10 amino acids. V was shortened by 7 bases and J by 16 bases, with 14 bases between the two germline ends. The CDR3 is CASTRDKAFF. CDR3 nucleotide sequence: TGTGCCAGCACCAGGGACAAGGCTTTCTTC.

CDR3 in amino acids: CASSRFARGGYTF. The CDR3 DNA reads as TGTGCCAGCAGCCGGTTCGCTCGAGGTGGCTACACCTTC. The chain is built from TRBV6-5 and TRBJ1-2, with D hard to call. Trimming removed 6 bases at V and 7 bases at J, with 15 bases between. Germline loops: CDR1 MNHEY, CDR2 SVGAGI. CDR3 size: 13 residues.

The V gene is TRBV25-1, the J gene TRBJ1-2; the D is unclear. Germline CDR1 and CDR2: MGHDK and SYGVNS. Trimming removed 3 bases at V and 9 bases at J, with 8 bases between. This CDR3 comprises 11 residues. CDR3 region: CASSDGLRYTF. The CDR3 coding sequence is TGTGCCAGCAGTGACGGACTTCGCTACACCTTC.

This sequence joins TRBV11-2 and TRBJ1-2; 11 positions match TRBD1. Trimming removed 5 bases from V and 0 bases from J; junction bases left unmatched: 14. CDR1 is SGHAT, CDR2 FQNNGV, per germline. The CDR3 contains 19 residues. CDR3 sequence: CASSQRTGGGGQANYGYTF. The CDR3, as DNA: TGTGCCAGCAGCCAACGGACAGGGGGCGGCGGTCAAGCTAACTATGGCTACACCTTC.

This chain uses TRBV18 with TRBJ2-7; 8 nucleotides agree with TRBD1. Germline V lookup: CDR1 KGHSH, CDR2 LQKENI. V shed 3 bases and J 7 bases; nucleotides not matched to a gene: 8. This CDR3 spans 14 amino acids. CDR3 sequence reads: CASSPLQGAGEQYF. The CDR3 DNA is TGTGCCAGCTCACCCCTCCAGGGGGCGGGTGAGCAGTACTTC. Together with reference TRBV18 and TRBJ2-7, the CDR3 gives the full variable domain: NAGVMQNPRHLVRRRGQEARLRCSPMKGHSHVYWYRQLPEEGLKFMVYLQKENIIDESGMPKERFSAEFPKEGPSILRIQQVVRGDSAAYFCASSPLQGAGEQYFGPGTRLTVT.

The chain employs TRBV9 and TRBJ1-6; 9 bases align to TRBD1. CDR3 length equals 15 residues. Losses at the gene ends were 3 bases for V and 13 bases for J; bases not matched to a gene: 11. The germline V gene encodes CDR1 SGDLS and CDR2 YYNGEE. The CDR3 loop reads CASSAWGQGQGPLHF. In DNA form, the CDR3 reads TGTGCCAGCAGCGCCTGGGGACAGGGACAAGGGCCCCTCCACTTT.

The V and J genes are TRBV6-1 and TRBJ2-7; 8 bases agree with TRBD2. The CDR3 consists of 13 residues. Germline CDR1 and CDR2: MNHNS and SASEGT. V lost 2 bases and J lost 8; bases outside the gene matches: 5. CDR3 amino acids: CASSESLAGKQYF. The CDR3 coding sequence is TGTGCCAGCAGTGAAAGCCTAGCGGGTAAGCAGTACTTC.

The CDR3 loop reads CAGPSGGSYNEQFF. CDR3 nucleotide sequence: TGTGCCGGGCCTAGCGGGGGGTCCTACAATGAGCAGTTCTTC. The chain combines TRBV6-1 with TRBJ2-1; TRBD2 agrees at 11 bases. From germline, CDR1 is MNHNS and CDR2 SASEGT. V shed 11 bases and J 1 base; nucleotides not matched to a gene: 4. The CDR3 sequence is 14 residues long.

The chain links TRBV5-8 to TRBJ2-1; weak D call: TRBD2 (6 bases). V was shortened by 7 bases and J by 0 bases, with 23 bases between the two germline ends. Germline V gene lookup returns CDR1 SGHTS and CDR2 YDEGEE. This CDR3 has 18 amino acids. The CDR3, as DNA: TGTGCCAGCCCGAGGGGACTTACTACCCTGAGCTCCTACAATGAGCAGTTCTTC. Translating it yields CASPRGLTTLSSYNEQFF.

The V call is TRBV7-3, the J call TRBJ2-7; a possible D gene is TRBD1 (7 bases). Germline values: CDR1 SGHTA, CDR2 FQGTGA. The CDR3 length is 14 residues. V lost 5 bases, J lost 3 bases, and 14 bases lay in between. The CDR3 reads CASSPRQGGYEQYF. CDR3 in DNA: TGTGCCAGCAGCCCGCGACAGGGAGGCTACGAGCAGTACTTC.

CDR3 bases: TGCGCCAGCAGCTTGGCCGGCGGGACAGGGTTGAACTATGGCTACACCTTC. As protein: CASSLAGGTGLNYGYTF. The chain joins TRBV5-1 to TRBJ1-2; 9 bases agree with TRBD1. This CDR3 spans 17 amino acids. Germline V gene data show CDR1 as SGHRS and CDR2 as YFSETQ. J was trimmed by 2 bases and V by 0 bases; bases with no gene match: 8. The complete variable domain, with remaining parts taken from reference TRBV5-1 and TRBJ1-2, reads KAGVTQTPRYLIKTRGQQVTLSCSPISGHRSVSWYQQTPGQGLQFLFEYFSETQRNKGNFPGRFSGRQFSNSRSEMNVSTLELGDSALYLCASSLAGGTGLNYGYTFGSGTRLTVV.

This chain joins TRBV4-3 and TRBJ1-2; weak D call: TRBD1 (5 bases). From germline, CDR1 is LGHNA and CDR2 YSLEER. The CDR3 contains 15 residues. The V and J ends lost 4 bases and 8 bases respectively, with 20 bases between them. The CDR3 region has the DNA TGCGCCAGCAGCCCCCAGACAGTAAGCTATAGAGGCTACACCTTC. This sequence encodes CASSPQTVSYRGYTF.

The rearrangement uses TRBV9 and TRBJ2-1; D is unresolved. Germline CDR1 is SGDLS and CDR2 is YYNGEE. The CDR3 spans 14 residues. The V end lost 0 bases, the J end lost 5 bases, and 9 bases lay between the germline ends. CDR3 residues: CASSVGASDNEQFF. The DNA of the CDR3 is TGTGCCAGCAGCGTAGGGGCGTCGGACAATGAGCAGTTCTTC. Full variable domain (remainder filled in from reference TRBV9 and TRBJ2-1): DSGVTQTPKHLITATGQRVTLRCSPRSGDLSVYWYQQSLDQGLQFLIQYYNGEERAKGNILERFSAQQFPDLHSELNLSSLELGDSALYFCASSVGASDNEQFFGPGTRLTVL.

The rearrangement uses TRBV9 and TRBJ2-1; 8 bases match TRBD2. This CDR3 spans 15 amino acids. The junction had 9 bases not matched to a gene; V was cut back by 5 bases and J by 5 bases. Germline-derived CDR1 and CDR2 are SGDLS and YYNGEE. CDR3 nucleotides: TGTGCCAGCAGAGCACCCGGGAGGGCCGACAATGAGCAGTTCTTC. This translates into CASRAPGRADNEQFF.

Remarks on this clone: Its ends do not fully match the called genes, so a read error is possible. Other DNA variants within this sample encode the same CDR3. V gene TRBV6-1 combines with J gene TRBJ1-6; 7 nucleotides align to TRBD1. The CDR3 sequence is 14 residues long. Germline CDR1 and CDR2: MNHNS and SASEGT. This CDR3 reads CASSGQGRDSPLHF. CDR3 sequence (DNA): TGTGCCAGCAGTGGACAGGGTCGGGATTCACCCCTACACTTT.

This chain joins TRBV4-2 and TRBJ1-6, with 10 bases lining up with TRBD1. The V segment lost 2 bases and the J segment 5 bases; nucleotides outside the gene matches: 6. This CDR3 has 17 amino acids. The germline CDR1 and CDR2 sequences are LGHNA and YNFKEQ. CDR3 sequence: CASSQPPGQGNNSPLHF. The CDR3 coding sequence is TGTGCCAGCAGCCAACCACCGGGACAGGGGAATAATTCACCCCTCCACTTT.

CDR3 region: CSAHQGSGYTF. For the CDR3, the DNA is TGCAGTGCCCACCAGGGTAGCGGCTACACCTTC. This chain connects TRBV20-1 to TRBJ1-2; TRBD1 is a possible D gene (5 bases). CDR3 length: 11 amino acids. Germline loops: CDR1 DFQATT, CDR2 SNEGSKA (reference sequence). Trimming removed 6 bases from V and 8 bases from J, with 13 bases in between.

The rearrangement uses TRBV9 and TRBJ2-3, with TRBD2 matching over 10 bases. The CDR3 covers 21 residues. V dropped 0 bases and J dropped 0; count of bases not matched to a gene: 16. CDR1 is SGDLS, CDR2 YYNGEE, per germline. CDR3 region: CASSVGTSGRIATPSTDTQYF. The CDR3 nucleotides are TGTGCCAGCAGCGTAGGGACTAGCGGAAGGATTGCTACCCCTAGCACAGATACGCAGTATTTT.

This chain uses TRBV5-6 with TRBJ1-2; 8 nucleotides align to TRBD1. The CDR3 has 14 amino acids. The germline gives CDR1 SGHDT, CDR2 YYEEEE. V dropped 3 bases and J dropped 4; count of bases not matched to a gene: 5. The CDR3 is CASSSDRAIYGYTF. In DNA, the CDR3 is TGTGCCAGCAGCTCGGACAGGGCTATCTATGGCTACACCTTC.